This TCR beta chain is drawn from a study of T cell repertoires in cytomegalovirus infection (dated by TCRdb to between 2018 and 2021). Broadly, across the study: Peptide stimulations targeted recently identified HLA-C-restricted CMV epitopes, whose presentation resists viral immunomodulation, together with well-studied HLA-B-restricted epitopes. Donor HLA type was relevant to the analysis, as public TCR beta signatures indicated carriage of CMV infection together with the matching HLA type.

For sequencing, an Illumina HiSeq 1500 was employed. TCRdb reran the public reads through fastp at Q25 and MiXCR, keeping productive beta chains. Each record represents a unique CDR3 protein, reported with the most common genes and DNA among its rows. The sample table lists about 770,000 distinct CDR3 sequences, roughly 29% of them with a count of one. The top ten clones comprise about 12% of the sample. The treatment or condition tag for this specimen amounts to: in vitro stimulation with specific CMV peptide epitopes to enrich CMV-specific T cells. The CDR3 sequence holds 14 residues, the cysteine and phenylalanine included. Of the read, only the CDR3 DNA is kept; its 42 bases are in frame from base 1. According to the germline V gene (reference sequence), CDR1 reads MNHEY and CDR2 reads SMNVEV. V and J are truncated by 3 bases and 3 bases respectively, leaving an intervening sequence of 12 bases.

Of note for this clonotype: The clone's antigen remains unknown. Nothing much larger sits one base from this clone, and base qualities are not available.

What the authors observed across the whole study: In the ex vivo response, HLA-C-restricted CMV-specific TCR beta clonotypes were dominant, and in two of eight donors the single most frequent clonotype came from this HLA-C-restricted group. Cumulative frequency of public TCR beta family members discriminated carriers of CMV infection plus the relevant HLA type in this cohort and an independent roughly 330-donor cohort.

The chain employs TRBV27 and TRBJ2-7; the D gene is perhaps TRBD1 or TRBD2, as each covers 5 bases. This sequence was found in a human donor in good health (CMV status not recorded). Some clones in this sample may be carry-over from other donors' samples. The source material was cultured CD8+ T cells from PBMCs, sampled from culture after CMV antigen stimulation. CDR3 loop: CASSFSGPHYEQYF. At the DNA level, the sequence is TGTGCCAGCAGTTTTTCGGGACCCCACTACGAGCAGTACTTC.